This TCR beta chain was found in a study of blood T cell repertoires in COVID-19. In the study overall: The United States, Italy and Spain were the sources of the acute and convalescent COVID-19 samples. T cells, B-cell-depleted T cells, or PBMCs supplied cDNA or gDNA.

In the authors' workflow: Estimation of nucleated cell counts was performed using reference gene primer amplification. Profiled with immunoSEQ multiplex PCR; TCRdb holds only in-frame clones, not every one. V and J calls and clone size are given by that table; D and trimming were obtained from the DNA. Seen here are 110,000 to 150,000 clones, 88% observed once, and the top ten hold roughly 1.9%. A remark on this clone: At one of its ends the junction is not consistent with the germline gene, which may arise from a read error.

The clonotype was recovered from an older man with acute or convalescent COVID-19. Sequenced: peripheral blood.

CDR3 in DNA: TGTGCCAGCAGCTTAAATCAAGCGACAGGGTGGATCTTC. This encodes CASSLNQATGWIF. The chain uses TRBV7-3 and TRBJ2-1, with 7 bases that match TRBD1. Germline CDR1 SGHTA, CDR2 FQGTGA. There are 13 residues in the CDR3.